The 5 T cell receptor beta chains listed next were all sequenced from one sample in a study of CD8+ T cells in alopecia areata. Extracted RNA was reverse transcribed into cDNA, the sequencing template. The protocol was immunoSEQ multiplex PCR, while the TCRdb copy is restricted to in-frame clones and leaves out a portion. Of roughly 150,000 clones in the sample, around 57% are singletons; the top ten hold more than 4.5%. Sequenced material: CD4+ T cells sorted from blood. Receptors originate from a human donor in good health.

This clone was seen a handful of times. In nucleotides, the CDR3 is TGCAGCGCCGTTAGTGAGGAGACCCAGTACTTC. It codes for CSAVSEETQYF. The chain has TRBV29-1 and TRBJ2-5, with no clear D. V was shortened by 7 bases and J by 5 bases, with 11 bases between the two germline ends. The CDR3 length is 11 residues. The germline V gene encodes CDR1 SQVTM and CDR2 ANQGSEA.

This clone was counted between two and nine times. Other DNA sequences within the sample encode an identical CDR3. The chain couples TRBV30 to TRBJ1-5; D is ambiguous. Germline assignment: CDR1 GTSNPN and CDR2 SVGIG (reference sequence). Trimming left V 0 bases short and J 7 bases short, with 4 bases between. CDR3 length: 11 residues. CDR3 loop: CAWSVGQPQHF. CDR3 bases: TGTGCCTGGAGTGTAGGGCAGCCCCAGCATTTT. Drawing the rest from reference TRBV30 and TRBJ1-5, the complete variable domain is SQTIHQWPATLVQPVGSPLSLECTVEGTSNPNLYWYRQAAGRGLQLLFYSVGIGQISSEVPQNLSASRPQDRQFILSSKKLLLSDSGFYLCAWSVGQPQHFGDGTRLSIL.

This clone has just a few counts. The V gene is TRBV10-3, the J gene TRBJ1-2, with a weak D call TRBD1 (5 bases). The CDR3 covers 13 residues. Trimming took 6 bases from V and 4 from J, leaving 12 bases between them. Germline V gene data show CDR1 as ENHRY and CDR2 as SYGVKD. This chain's CDR3 is CAIRGEAGYGYTF. CDR3 sequence (DNA): TGTGCCATCAGAGGGGAGGCTGGCTATGGCTACACCTTC.

The chain has TRBV20-1 and TRBJ2-3; D remains unclear. The CDR3 covers 11 residues. V lost 0 bases, J lost 7 bases, and 5 bases lay in between. CDR1 and CDR2 from the germline V gene are DFQATT and SNEGSKA (reference sequence). The CDR3 is CSARDSHTQYF. The CDR3 region has the DNA TGCAGTGCTAGAGATTCGCATACGCAGTATTTT.

This clone has just a few counts. The rearrangement joins TRBV29-1 to TRBJ2-5; 9 nucleotides agree with TRBD1. The germline gives CDR1 SQVTM, CDR2 ANQGSEA. This CDR3 region has 11 residues. CDR3 DNA: TGCAGTATGACAGGGGGAGAGACCCAGTACTTC. Translated, it gives CSMTGGETQYF.